The subject of this entry is one T cell receptor (beta chain). The entry originates in a study of blood T cell repertoires in COVID-19. Study summary: Acute-phase and convalescent COVID-19 samples originated in the United States, Italy and Spain.

Source study methods: Amplifying reference gene primers gave estimates of nucleated cell counts. The data were produced by immunoSEQ multiplex PCR, yet TCRdb's version contains in-frame clones alone and is incomplete. That table supplies the V and J calls and clone size; D and trimming were determined from the DNA. The sample includes 45,000 or so clones, about 86% of them seen just once. This CDR3 spans 14 amino acids. V dropped 6 bases and J dropped 8 bases, with 14 bases sitting between them. The germline gives CDR1 PRHDT, CDR2 FYEKMQ (reference sequence). The chain carries TRBV13 and TRBJ1-6; maybe TRBD1 (6 bases). This receptor was obtained from a man aged 40-55 years with COVID-19, enrolled during active disease. The sample taken for sequencing was peripheral blood. DNA of the CDR3: TGTGCCAGCAGTAGGGGACAATTGGATTCACCCCTCCACTTT. Translated, it gives CASSRGQLDSPLHF.